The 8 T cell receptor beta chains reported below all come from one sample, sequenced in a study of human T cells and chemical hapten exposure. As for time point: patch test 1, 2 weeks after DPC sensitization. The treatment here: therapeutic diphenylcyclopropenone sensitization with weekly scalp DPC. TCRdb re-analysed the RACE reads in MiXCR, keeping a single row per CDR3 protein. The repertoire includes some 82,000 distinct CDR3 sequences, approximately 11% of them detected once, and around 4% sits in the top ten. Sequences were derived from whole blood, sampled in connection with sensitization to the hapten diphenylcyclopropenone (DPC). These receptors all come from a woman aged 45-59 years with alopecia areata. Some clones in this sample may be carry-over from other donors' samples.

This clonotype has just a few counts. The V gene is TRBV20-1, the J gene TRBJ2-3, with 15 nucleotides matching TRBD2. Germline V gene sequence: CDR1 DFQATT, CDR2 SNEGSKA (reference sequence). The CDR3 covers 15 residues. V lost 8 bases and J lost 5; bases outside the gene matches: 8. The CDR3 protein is CSSTGLAGGLDTQYF. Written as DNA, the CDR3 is TGCAGTTCCACGGGACTAGCGGGGGGCTTAGATACGCAGTATTTT.

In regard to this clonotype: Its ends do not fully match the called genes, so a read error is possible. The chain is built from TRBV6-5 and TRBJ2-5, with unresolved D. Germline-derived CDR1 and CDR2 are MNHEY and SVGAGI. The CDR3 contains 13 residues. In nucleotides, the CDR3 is TGTGCCAGCAGTTCCTCTTTTCGAGAGGCCCAGTACTTC. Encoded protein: CASSSSFREAQYF.

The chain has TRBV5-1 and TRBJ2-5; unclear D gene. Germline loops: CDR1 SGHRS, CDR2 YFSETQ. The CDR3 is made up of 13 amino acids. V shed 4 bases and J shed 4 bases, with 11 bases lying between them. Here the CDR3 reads CASSPDSGETQYF. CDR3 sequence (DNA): TGCGCCAGCAGCCCTGACTCCGGAGAGACCCAGTACTTC.

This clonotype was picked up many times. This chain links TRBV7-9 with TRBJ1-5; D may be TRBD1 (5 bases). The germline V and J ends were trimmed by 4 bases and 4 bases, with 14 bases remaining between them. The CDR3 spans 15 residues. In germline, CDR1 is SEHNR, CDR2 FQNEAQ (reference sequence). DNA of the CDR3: TGTGCCAGCAGCTCGGGACCCCACGAGAATCAGCCCCAGCATTTT. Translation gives CASSSGPHENQPQHF.

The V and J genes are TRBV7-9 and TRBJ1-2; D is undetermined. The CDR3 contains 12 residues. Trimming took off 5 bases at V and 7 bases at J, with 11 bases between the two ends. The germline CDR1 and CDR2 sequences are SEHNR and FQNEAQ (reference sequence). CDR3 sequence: CASSLELVGYTF. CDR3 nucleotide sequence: TGTGCCAGCAGCCTCGAATTAGTTGGCTACACCTTC.

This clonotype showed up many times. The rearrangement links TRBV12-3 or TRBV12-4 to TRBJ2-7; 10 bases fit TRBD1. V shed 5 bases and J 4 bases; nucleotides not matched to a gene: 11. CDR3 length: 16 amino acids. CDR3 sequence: CASSTGQGLKLYEQYF. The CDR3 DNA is TGTGCCAGCAGTACGGGACAGGGGCTAAAACTTTACGAGCAGTACTTC.

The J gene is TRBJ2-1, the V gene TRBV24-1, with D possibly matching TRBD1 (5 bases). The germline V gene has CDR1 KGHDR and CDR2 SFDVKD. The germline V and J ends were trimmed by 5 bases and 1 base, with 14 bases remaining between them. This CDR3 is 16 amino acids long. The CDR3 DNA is TGTGCCACCAGTGGGAACAGGAGACCTTCCTACAATGAGCAGTTCTTC. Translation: CATSGNRRPSYNEQFF.

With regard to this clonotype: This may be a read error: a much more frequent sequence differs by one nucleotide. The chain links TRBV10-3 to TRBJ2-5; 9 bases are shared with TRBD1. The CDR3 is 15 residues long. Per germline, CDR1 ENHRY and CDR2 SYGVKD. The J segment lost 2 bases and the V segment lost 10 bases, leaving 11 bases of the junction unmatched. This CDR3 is CANSTGGLMQETQYF. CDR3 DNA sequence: TGTGCCAACAGCACAGGGGGCCTAATGCAAGAGACCCAGTACTTC.